Below, 4 T cell receptor beta chains from the same sample are listed, as sequenced in a study of cytomegalovirus exposure and HLA in healthy donors. Researchers ran the PCR with 60 Vbeta and 13 Jbeta primers. Using immunoSEQ multiplex PCR, the repertoire was profiled, and TCRdb retains in-frame clones only, with some absent. The sample contains fewer than 250,000 clones, 80% of which appear only once. Source material: PBMCs. These receptors originate from a middle-aged woman in good health and CMV-seronegative.

The chain carries TRBV10-2 and TRBJ1-1; TRBD1 agrees at 10 bases. V shed 6 bases, J shed 3 bases, and the junction held 7 bases outside the gene matches. There are 15 residues in the CDR3. The germline CDR1 and CDR2 sequences are WSHSY and SAAADI. CDR3 amino acids: CASSLTGTGDTEAFF. The CDR3 nucleotides read TGCGCCAGCAGCCTCACCGGGACAGGGGACACTGAAGCTTTCTTT.

The chain couples TRBV5-4 to TRBJ2-7; tentatively, D is TRBD1 (6 bases). Germline CDR1 reads SGHNT; CDR2 reads YYREEE (reference sequence). This CDR3 contains 13 residues. V was cut by 5 bases and J by 3 bases, with 12 bases left in between. This CDR3 reads CASRQLDSYEQYV. CDR3 DNA: TGTGCCAGCAGACAACTGGACAGCTACGAGCAGTACGTC.

V and J are TRBV11-2 and TRBJ2-2; D is perhaps TRBD2 (5 bases). The CDR3 has 15 amino acids. Germline loops: CDR1 SGHAT, CDR2 FQNNGV. With 1 base removed from V and 6 bases from J, the gap between germline ends came to 12 bases. Here the CDR3 reads CASSLAGSVAGELFF. CDR3 nucleotides: TGTGCCAGCAGCTTAGCGGGGTCCGTCGCCGGGGAGCTGTTTTTT.

The J gene is TRBJ1-4, the V gene TRBV30; 8 bases are a match to TRBD1. Germline trimming cut 2 bases from V and 5 bases from J; bases unmatched to any gene: 4. This CDR3 contains 14 residues. From germline, CDR1 is GTSNPN and CDR2 SVGIG (reference sequence). This CDR3 is CAWSYRGVNEKLFF. The CDR3 DNA reads TGTGCCTGGAGTTACAGGGGGGTGAATGAAAAACTGTTTTTT.